This T cell receptor (beta chain) was sequenced during a study of OX40 agonist ivuxolimab in advanced cancers. Study as a whole: The group had a mean age of 60 years, ranged from 23 to 79, and was 82.7% male. Treatment received earlier with anti-PD-1, anti-PD-L1 or anti-CTLA-4 agents was allowed, and less than 45% had some.

Trimming cost V 4 bases and J 1 base; bases outside gene matches: 3. Germline CDR1 is SNHLY and CDR2 is FYNNEI. The CDR3 is 14 amino acids. Comments on this clone: Antigen unknown.

Baseline was the first blood sampling point, followed by cycle 4 day 1 and cycle 7 day 1. TCRdb's copy holds only in-frame clones and misses some; the assay was immunoSEQ multiplex PCR. The data show fewer than 55,000 clones, around 84% seen once. Study-level results: Among patients with partial responses at 0.1-3.0 mg/kg, clonal expansion was among the lowest.

The material sequenced was CD4+ or CD8+ T cells sorted from blood, taken in a trial of the OX40 agonist ivuxolimab. The source of this sequence is an adult with an advanced solid tumor such as melanoma, head and neck, liver or kidney cancer. This sequence joins TRBV2 and TRBJ1-2; 7 bases line up with TRBD1. The CDR3 DNA reads TGTGCCAGCAGTGGGAACAGGGGTAACTATGGCTACACCTTC. It translates to CASSGNRGNYGYTF. Combining the CDR3 with reference TRBV2 and TRBJ1-2 gives the whole variable domain EPEVTQTPSHQVTQMGQEVILRCVPISNHLYFYWYRQILGQKVEFLVSFYNNEISEKSEIFDDQFSVERPDGSNFTLKIRSTKLEDSAMYFCASSGNRGNYGYTFGSGTRLTVV.